The 32 T cell receptor beta chains below all came from one sample that was sequenced in a study of cytomegalovirus exposure and HLA in healthy donors. The PCR used 60 Vbeta and 13 Jbeta primers. The data were produced by immunoSEQ multiplex PCR, yet TCRdb's version contains in-frame clones alone and is incomplete. The sample holds about 160,000 clones, around 74% seen once. Sequenced sample: PBMCs. These TCRs come from a female donor in good health and CMV-seronegative.

This clone was counted a few times. The chain uses TRBV7-3 and TRBJ2-1; 11 bases match TRBD2. The length of the CDR3 is 15 residues. Germline CDR1 SGHTA, CDR2 FQGTGA. J gave up 3 bases and V 2 bases, and 0 bases lay outside the gene matches. Here the CDR3 reads CASSLGTSGYNEQFF. The CDR3 DNA sequence: TGTGCCAGCAGCTTAGGGACTAGCGGCTACAATGAGCAGTTCTTC.

CDR3: CASSLGASGGYTF. In DNA form, the CDR3 reads TGTGCCAGCAGCTTAGGGGCCAGTGGGGGCTACACCTTC. This chain connects TRBV7-2 to TRBJ1-2; D gene ambiguous. The CDR3 is 13 amino acids. V gave up 1 base and J gave up 8 bases, with 11 bases separating them. Germline V CDR1 and CDR2: SGHTA, FQGNSA.

This chain joins TRBV11-2 and TRBJ2-7; 9 nucleotides line up with TRBD2. CDR3 length: 13 amino acids. V lost 3 bases, J lost 5 bases, and 2 bases stayed unmatched. Per the germline V gene, CDR1 is SGHAT and CDR2 is FQNNGV. CDR3 amino acids: CASSFSGSNEQYF. CDR3 bases: TGTGCCAGCAGCTTTAGCGGGAGCAACGAGCAGTACTTC. Full variable domain (outside the CDR3, taken from reference TRBV11-2 and TRBJ2-7): EAGVAQSPRYKIIEKRQSVAFWCNPISGHATLYWYQQILGQGPKLLIQFQNNGVVDDSQLPKDRFSAERLKGVDSTLKIQPAKLEDSAVYLCASSFSGSNEQYFGPGTRLTVT.

The chain uses TRBV27 and TRBJ2-7; TRBD1 matches 9 bases. Trimming cost V 7 bases and J 6 bases; bases outside gene matches: 7. CDR1 MNHEY and CDR2 SMNVEV come from the germline V gene (reference sequence). This CDR3 is 13 amino acids long. The CDR3 DNA sequence: TGTGCCAGCAAAAAACAGGGGGCCAGCGAGCAGTACTTC. It specifies CASKKQGASEQYF.

This chain joins TRBV18 and TRBJ1-5; D possibly corresponds to TRBD1 (6 bases). With 6 bases removed from V and 2 bases from J, the gap between germline ends came to 20 bases. CDR1 KGHSH and CDR2 LQKENI come from the germline V gene. The CDR3 contains 17 residues. CDR3 coding DNA: TGTGCCAGCTCGCCCACCCAGGGGCCAATGGGCAATCAGCCCCAGCATTTT. Protein: CASSPTQGPMGNQPQHF.

The V call is TRBV6-5, the J call TRBJ1-4; 7 positions match TRBD1. Germline-derived CDR1 and CDR2 are MNHEY and SVGAGI. V shed 5 bases, J shed 5 bases, and the junction held 5 bases outside the gene matches. This CDR3 comprises 14 residues. CDR3 in amino acids: CASSLNRGNEKLFF. In nucleotides, the CDR3 is TGTGCCAGCAGTCTCAACAGGGGAAATGAAAAACTGTTTTTT.

CDR3 nucleotides: TGTGCCAGCTCATCGACAGTCCTGGGCCCGAACACTGAAGCTTTCTTT. Translation gives CASSSTVLGPNTEAFF. The V and J genes are TRBV18 and TRBJ1-1, with D tentatively TRBD1 (5 bases). Trimming shortened V by 5 bases and J by 1 base, and 17 bases separated the two germline ends. CDR3 length: 16 residues. Germline V CDR1 and CDR2: KGHSH, LQKENI.

This clone was seen more than once but under ten times. This rearrangement joins TRBV6-1 to TRBJ2-2, with D possibly matching TRBD1 (6 bases). The CDR3 has 15 amino acids. Trimming took off 10 bases at V and 0 bases at J, with 15 bases between the two ends. Germline assignment: CDR1 MNHNS and CDR2 SASEGT. CDR3 in amino acids: CATHRGTTNTGELFF. Written as DNA, the CDR3 is TGTGCCACCCATAGGGGGACAACGAACACCGGGGAGCTGTTTTTT.

The CDR3 bases are TGTGCCAGCAGGGGGGGGGCGGATTACAATGAGCAGTTCTTC. Its protein is CASRGGADYNEQFF. This chain connects TRBV2 to TRBJ2-1; a possible D gene is TRBD2 (7 bases). CDR1 and CDR2 (germline): SNHLY, FYNNEI. The CDR3 loop spans 14 amino acids. V dropped 6 bases and J dropped 4 bases, with 13 bases sitting between them. The entire variable domain, with the rest obtained from reference TRBV2 and TRBJ2-1, is as follows: EPEVTQTPSHQVTQMGQEVILRCVPISNHLYFYWYRQILGQKVEFLVSFYNNEISEKSEIFDDQFSVERPDGSNFTLKIRSTKLEDSAMYFCASRGGADYNEQFFGPGTRLTVL.

The V call is TRBV2, the J call TRBJ1-1; D might be TRBD1 (6 bases). Germline V lookup: CDR1 SNHLY, CDR2 FYNNEI. There are 14 residues in the CDR3. Trimming left V 11 bases short and J 2 bases short, with 18 bases between. CDR3 sequence reads: CALQTGGANTEAFF. The CDR3 bases are TGTGCCCTCCAAACGGGGGGGGCTAACACTGAAGCTTTCTTT.

This sequence joins TRBV9 and TRBJ2-5; no firm D call. The J call may be wrong; the DNA end is better matched by TRBJ2-7. The CDR3 loop spans 13 amino acids. CDR1 is SGDLS, CDR2 YYNGEE, per germline. This CDR3 reads CASSVALVNEQYF. CDR3 DNA: TGTGCCAGCAGCGTAGCTCTAGTGAACGAGCAGTACTTC.

The rearrangement uses TRBV5-4 and TRBJ1-5, with unresolved D. Trimming removed 4 bases from V and 5 bases from J, with 10 bases in between. CDR3 length: 13 amino acids. Germline CDR1 reads SGHNT; CDR2 reads YYREEE (reference sequence). CDR3 protein: CASSPGLDQPQHF. The CDR3 nucleotides read TGTGCCAGCAGCCCGGGGTTGGATCAGCCCCAGCATTTT.

The rearrangement joins TRBV18 to TRBJ2-7, with TRBD1 matching 10 bases. CDR3 size: 14 residues. Germline V gene data show CDR1 as KGHSH and CDR2 as LQKENI. J gave up 6 bases and V 3 bases, and 5 bases lay outside the gene matches. The CDR3 nucleotides are TGTGCCAGCTCACCGGACAGGGGGAGCATCGAGCAGTACTTC. As protein: CASSPDRGSIEQYF.

This clone has more than one count but fewer than ten. V is TRBV5-6 and J is TRBJ1-4; D possibly corresponds to TRBD1 (5 bases). Germline V gene lookup returns CDR1 SGHDT and CDR2 YYEEEE. This CDR3 region has 13 residues. Trimming stripped 4 bases from V and 10 bases from J, with 14 bases between. The CDR3 DNA is TGTGCCAGCAGCGAACGTCCGGGGGGAAAACTGTTTTTT. Its protein product is CASSERPGGKLFF.

CDR3 loop: CASSLNIPLGREQYF. The CDR3 bases are TGTGCCAGCAGTTTAAACATCCCCTTGGGCCGCGAGCAGTACTTC. J is TRBJ2-7 and V is TRBV27; D is ambiguous. From germline, CDR1 is MNHEY and CDR2 SMNVEV (reference sequence). The V end lost 2 bases, the J end lost 6 bases, and 17 bases lay between the germline ends. The CDR3 consists of 15 residues.

CDR3: CASSETRGRGNTIYF. The CDR3 DNA reads TGTGCCAGCAGTGAAACTCGGGGGAGGGGAAACACCATATATTTT. The gene calls are TRBV6-1 and TRBJ1-3; weak D call: TRBD1 (5 bases). This CDR3 spans 15 amino acids. Germline values: CDR1 MNHNS, CDR2 SASEGT. Deletions cut 2 bases from V and 4 bases from J, with 12 bases between.

As concerns this clone: One end of the junction fails to match germline, which may point to a read error. The J gene is TRBJ2-6, the V gene TRBV6-5; possibly TRBD1 for D (5 bases). Germline V gene lookup returns CDR1 MNHEY and CDR2 SVGAGI. This CDR3 contains 15 residues. Here the CDR3 reads CASSWQSSGANGLTF. The CDR3 DNA sequence: TGTGCCAGCAGTTGGCAGAGTTCTGGGGCCAACGGCCTGACTTTC.

This sequence joins TRBV5-4 and TRBJ1-2, with unresolved D. V was cut by 0 bases and J by 0 bases, with 9 bases left in between. The CDR3 totals 15 residues. CDR1 is SGHNT and CDR2 is YYREEE in the germline V gene (reference sequence). The CDR3 region has the DNA TGTGCCAGCAGCTTGGAAGCCCGAGCTAACTATGGCTACACCTTC. It specifies CASSLEARANYGYTF.

The chain uses TRBV5-7 and TRBJ1-4; the D is unclear. TRBV5-7 is an ORF; its function is uncertain. V was cut by 3 bases and J by 8 bases, with 8 bases left in between. The CDR3 is 12 amino acids. The CDR3 spells CASSSRGEKLFF. CDR3 nucleotides: TGTGCCAGCAGCTCCCGAGGGGAAAAACTGTTTTTT.

The chain is built from TRBV30 and TRBJ2-2; 9 bases agree with TRBD1. CDR3 size: 17 residues. Germline CDR1 and CDR2: GTSNPN and SVGIG (reference sequence). The V gene end was trimmed by 1 base and the J gene end by 3 bases; junction bases not matched to a gene: 9. The CDR3 nucleotides read TGTGCCTGGAGTGGGGGGGCGGACAGGGGTTACACCGGGGAGCTGTTTTTT. It encodes CAWSGGADRGYTGELFF.

This clone came up once. CDR3 coding DNA: TGTGCCAGTAGTGGCCGCCGGGACACCTCCTACGAGCAGTACTTC. Translation: CASSGRRDTSYEQYF. This rearrangement joins TRBV19 to TRBJ2-7; D may be TRBD1 (6 bases). This CDR3 has 15 residues. V was shortened by 5 bases and J by 0 bases, with 14 bases between the two germline ends. CDR1 is LNHDA and CDR2 is SQIVND in the germline V gene (reference sequence).

This clone was detected only a few times. The chain combines TRBV6-1 with TRBJ1-2; maybe TRBD1 (5 bases). CDR3 length: 15 residues. Germline V gene sequence: CDR1 MNHNS, CDR2 SASEGT. The V and J ends lost 2 bases and 1 base respectively, with 11 bases between them. As DNA, the CDR3 is TGTGCCAGCAGTGAATTGGGGGGGGTTAACTATGGCTACACCTTC. It codes for CASSELGGVNYGYTF.

The chain combines TRBV30 with TRBJ1-5, with D uncertain. Germline CDR1 and CDR2: GTSNPN and SVGIG (reference sequence). CDR3 length: 16 amino acids. V was shortened by 0 bases and J by 2 bases, with 14 bases between the two germline ends. CDR3 bases: TGTGCCTGGAGTGTGAGGATGATTTCGGGCAATCAGCCCCAGCATTTT. Translating gives CAWSVRMISGNQPQHF.

V usage is TRBV5-1 and J usage is TRBJ2-1; the D gene is possibly TRBD2 (5 bases). The CDR3 has 16 amino acids. Trimming shortened V by 3 bases and J by 2 bases, and 15 bases separated the two germline ends. The germline gives CDR1 SGHRS, CDR2 YFSETQ. The CDR3 DNA follows: TGCGCCAGCAGCTCAGAGGGCTATGCACCCTACAATGAGCAGTTCTTC. Translation: CASSSEGYAPYNEQFF.

The chain employs TRBV2 and TRBJ2-5; D is uncertain. Trimming pared 7 bases from V and 5 bases from J, leaving 8 bases between. Per germline, CDR1 SNHLY and CDR2 FYNNEI. This CDR3 has 11 amino acids. CDR3 amino acids: CASTRWETQYF. Here the CDR3 DNA reads TGTGCCAGCACCAGGTGGGAGACCCAGTACTTC. Drawing the rest from reference TRBV2 and TRBJ2-5, the complete variable domain is EPEVTQTPSHQVTQMGQEVILRCVPISNHLYFYWYRQILGQKVEFLVSFYNNEISEKSEIFDDQFSVERPDGSNFTLKIRSTKLEDSAMYFCASTRWETQYFGPGTRLLVL.

The chain employs TRBV5-5 and TRBJ2-7; TRBD2 is a possible D gene (5 bases). With 0 bases removed from V and 2 bases from J, the gap between germline ends came to 21 bases. Germline CDR1 and CDR2: SGHKS and YYEKEE (reference sequence). This CDR3 is 18 amino acids long. The CDR3 DNA sequence: TGTGCCAGCAGCTTGGCCCCGGCGGGTTTGCAGCTTACCTACGAGCAGTACTTC. Its translation is CASSLAPAGLQLTYEQYF.

Here the CDR3 DNA reads TGTGCCAGCAGCCTACAGGGGATGAACACTGAAGCTTTCTTT. Translated, it gives CASSLQGMNTEAFF. This chain links TRBV2 with TRBJ1-1; 7 nucleotides align to TRBD1. V dropped 6 bases and J dropped 0; count of bases not matched to a gene: 4. Germline loops: CDR1 SNHLY, CDR2 FYNNEI. There are 14 residues in the CDR3.

This clone was detected only a few times. J is TRBJ1-5 and V is TRBV28, with 8 bases lining up with TRBD1. CDR1 and CDR2 (germline): MDHEN, SYDVKM. The V gene end was trimmed by 4 bases and the J gene end by 4 bases; junction bases not matched to a gene: 12. The CDR3 has 17 amino acids. DNA of the CDR3: TGTGCCAGCAGTTCTCCCGGGACAGGCTCCCGAAATCAGCCCCAGCATTTT. It is translated as CASSSPGTGSRNQPQHF.

The gene calls are TRBV5-6 and TRBJ1-1; weak D call: TRBD1 (5 bases). Trimming stripped 4 bases from V and 3 bases from J, with 16 bases between. This CDR3 is built from 15 residues. Germline CDR1 SGHDT, CDR2 YYEEEE. The CDR3 coding sequence is TGTGCCAGCAGCGAGGAGGGGCCATCGGACACTGAAGCTTTCTTT. Its protein product is CASSEEGPSDTEAFF.

CDR3 nucleotides: TGTGCCAGCAGCGTAGTTCCGGGACAGGGCGGTCGGAACTATGGCTACACCTTC. It encodes CASSVVPGQGGRNYGYTF. The chain carries TRBV9 and TRBJ1-2, with 9 bases matching TRBD1. Germline trimming cut 0 bases from V and 2 bases from J; bases unmatched to any gene: 11. Germline V lookup: CDR1 SGDLS, CDR2 YYNGEE. CDR3 length: 18 amino acids.

The J gene is TRBJ2-7, the V gene TRBV11-2, with 8 bases identical to TRBD2. Germline-derived CDR1 and CDR2 are SGHAT and FQNNGV. J gave up 0 bases and V 3 bases, and 1 base lay outside the gene matches. This CDR3 has 14 amino acids. CDR3 amino acids: CASSFGTSSYEQYF. The CDR3 DNA follows: TGTGCCAGCAGCTTTGGGACTAGCTCCTACGAGCAGTACTTC.

The CDR3 is CASRTTGVNTEAFF. The DNA of the CDR3 is TGTGCCAGCCGCACCACAGGGGTGAACACTGAAGCTTTCTTT. The V call is TRBV6-4, the J call TRBJ1-1, with TRBD1 matching 7 bases. The CDR3 extends over 14 amino acids. Trimming at V came to 8 bases and at J to 0 bases, leaving 6 bases not matched to a gene. The germline CDR1 and CDR2 sequences are MRHNA and SNTAGT.